This is a list of T cell receptor beta chains from one sample in a study of T cell repertoires in cytomegalovirus infection. Their antigens are not known. One entry per CDR3 protein results from TCRdb running MiXCR on the reads. The repertoire holds some 590,000 distinct CDR3 sequences, with 40% as singletons. The sequencing used cultured PBMCs, collected from culture after CMV antigen stimulation. These receptors all stem from a human donor in good health (CMV status not recorded). Some clones in this sample may be carry-over from other donors' samples. Each CDR3 is given with its conserved first and last residue. D genes are given only for firm matches. Clone size is shown for a subset of rows, as once, few, many or a class of expanded clone.

abundance	v_gene	d_gene	j_gene	CDR3aa	CDR3nt
few	TRBV7-9	TRBD2	TRBJ2-1	CASSSWTSGVYNEQFF	TGTGCCAGCAGCTCCTGGACTAGCGGGGTTTACAATGAGCAGTTCTTC
.	TRBV18	.	TRBJ2-3	CASSDQRDTQYF	TGTGCCAGCTCAGACCAGCGGGATACGCAGTATTTT
few	TRBV7-2	TRBD1	TRBJ1-5	CASSSNPTGAGQPQHF	TGTGCCAGCAGCTCGAACCCCACAGGGGCAGGTCAGCCCCAGCATTTT
many	TRBV7-2	.	TRBJ2-3	CASSFSTTDTQYF	TGTGCCAGCAGCTTTTCCACAACAGATACGCAGTATTTT
.	TRBV20-1	TRBD2	TRBJ2-7	CSATTSGGTYEQYF	TGCAGTGCTACCACTAGCGGGGGGACCTACGAGCAGTACTTC
once	TRBV18	.	TRBJ2-7	CASSPGTKVTYEQYF	TGTGCCAGCTCACCAGGGACAAAGGTTACCTACGAGCAGTACTTC
.	TRBV7-8	.	TRBJ2-3	CASSSWTGTDTQYF	TGTGCCAGCAGCTCGTGGACGGGGACAGATACGCAGTATTTT
.	TRBV4-1	.	TRBJ1-4	CASSQDKRSNEKLFF	TGCGCCAGCAGCCAAGATAAGAGGTCTAATGAAAAACTGTTTTTT
.	TRBV12-3/TRBV12-4	.	TRBJ1-2	CASSLGDTWGYGYTF	TGTGCCAGCAGTTTAGGGGACACCTGGGGCTATGGCTACACCTTC
.	TRBV6-6	.	TRBJ2-1	CAGGYNEQFF	TGTGCCGGGGGGTACAATGAGCAGTTCTTC
.	TRBV19	.	TRBJ2-2	CASSASRGTGELFF	TGTGCCAGTAGTGCCTCAAGGGGCACCGGGGAGCTGTTTTTT
.	TRBV5-5	.	TRBJ2-2	CASSLEIGYTGELFF	TGTGCCAGCAGCTTGGAAATAGGTTACACCGGGGAGCTGTTTTTT
few	TRBV11-2	TRBD2	TRBJ2-1	CASSLARLAGTPYNEQFF	TGTGCCAGCAGCTTAGCCAGACTAGCGGGTACCCCCTACAATGAGCAGTTCTTC
.	TRBV10-3	TRBD2	TRBJ2-7	CAISLSGSGPGEQYF	TGTGCCATCAGTTTAAGCGGGAGTGGTCCGGGCGAGCAGTACTTC
.	TRBV4-1	.	TRBJ2-7	CASSISRTDSYEQYF	TGCGCCAGCAGCATTTCCCGGACTGATTCCTACGAGCAGTACTTC
few	TRBV19	TRBD1	TRBJ1-5	CASSPLSDRGNQPQHF	TGTGCCAGTAGTCCACTCTCGGACAGGGGCAATCAGCCCCAGCATTTT
few	TRBV7-9	.	TRBJ2-6	CASSRTSGANVLTF	TGTGCCAGCAGCCGGACCTCTGGGGCCAACGTCCTGACTTTC
.	TRBV20-1	.	TRBJ2-5	CSARDGGPPPRTQYF	TGCAGTGCTAGAGATGGGGGGCCCCCACCTAGGACCCAGTACTTC
.	TRBV20-1	.	TRBJ1-2	CSPRDNLGYTF	TGCAGTCCCCGGGACAATCTGGGCTACACCTTC
.	TRBV5-6	.	TRBJ1-2	CASSLFQTSVNYGYTF	TGTGCCAGCAGCTTGTTTCAGACTTCCGTCAACTATGGCTACACCTTC
.	TRBV5-5	TRBD1	TRBJ2-4	CASSLATDREVDF	TGTGCCAGCAGCTTGGCCACGGACAGGGAGGTGGACTTC
many	TRBV7-2	.	TRBJ2-1	CASSRGGRDEQFF	TGTGCCAGCAGCAGGGGGGGACGGGATGAGCAGTTCTTC
few	TRBV4-3	.	TRBJ2-7	CASSQLLGHPYEQYF	TGCGCCAGCAGCCAACTGCTGGGACACCCTTACGAGCAGTACTTC
many	TRBV6-1	TRBD1	TRBJ1-5	CDFFVQGVFRNQPQHF	TGTGACTTCTTTGTTCAGGGGGTTTTTAGGAATCAGCCCCAGCATTTT
.	TRBV4-3	.	TRBJ1-2	CASSQDAGGGYGYTF	TGCGCCAGCAGCCAAGATGCGGGGGGCGGCTATGGCTACACCTTC
.	TRBV9	.	TRBJ2-3	CASSPQAMAQYF	TGTGCCAGCAGCCCCCAAGCGATGGCGCAGTATTTT
.	TRBV4-3	TRBD2	TRBJ2-1	CASSHATSGLGNEQFF	TGCGCCAGCAGCCACGCCACTAGCGGGCTAGGCAATGAGCAGTTCTTC
few	TRBV7-2	TRBD1	TRBJ2-5	CASSFWGQQETQYF	TGTGCCAGCAGCTTTTGGGGACAGCAAGAGACCCAGTACTTC
.	TRBV19	.	TRBJ2-1	CASTVEGRYNEQFF	TGTGCCAGTACCGTGGAGGGCCGGTACAATGAGCAGTTCTTC
few	TRBV7-2	.	TRBJ1-6	CASSSPGRNSPLHF	TGTGCCAGCAGTTCCCCGGGGCGCAATTCACCCCTCCACTTT
.	TRBV7-6	.	TRBJ2-5	CASSLEPQQETQYF	TGTGCCAGCAGCCTAGAACCCCAGCAAGAGACCCAGTACTTC
once	TRBV29-1	.	TRBJ2-1	CSAPPRKSPSDEQFF	TGCAGTGCCCCCCCTAGGAAGTCCCCGTCGGATGAGCAGTTCTTC
few	TRBV6-5	.	TRBJ1-5	CASSPLNNQPQHF	TGTGCCAGCAGTCCCCTAAACAATCAGCCCCAGCATTTT
few	TRBV7-9	TRBD1	TRBJ2-3	CASSLLQGSQSTDTQYF	TGTGCCAGCAGCTTATTACAGGGGTCCCAAAGCACAGATACGCAGTATTTT
.	TRBV7-2	.	TRBJ2-7	CASSLGVDILSSYEQYF	TGTGCCAGCAGCTTAGGGGTGGACATCTTGAGCTCCTACGAGCAGTACTTC
.	TRBV12-3/TRBV12-4	.	TRBJ2-2	CASTLQGDGELFF	TGTGCCAGCACACTCCAGGGAGACGGGGAGCTGTTTTTT
few	TRBV6-6	.	TRBJ1-2	CASSPRDRSLDGYTF	TGTGCCAGCAGCCCCCGAGACAGGTCCCTGGATGGCTACACCTTC
many	TRBV7-2	TRBD2	TRBJ2-7	CASSLVAGGDLEQYF	TGTGCCAGCAGCTTAGTAGCGGGAGGGGACCTCGAGCAGTACTTC
.	TRBV28	TRBD1	TRBJ1-4	CASSSTGWGQGGEKLFF	TGTGCCAGCAGCTCTACCGGATGGGGACAGGGTGGTGAAAAACTGTTTTTT
.	TRBV27	.	TRBJ2-7	CATHPRGQGPYEQYF	TGTGCCACCCACCCGAGGGGACAAGGGCCCTACGAGCAGTACTTC
.	TRBV20-1	TRBD1	TRBJ2-7	CSAPGQGAQEQYF	TGCAGTGCTCCTGGACAGGGGGCTCAAGAGCAGTACTTC
.	TRBV12-5	.	TRBJ1-1	CASGPSGGAGEAFF	TGTGCTAGTGGTCCCTCCGGGGGCGCAGGGGAAGCTTTCTTT
.	TRBV20-1	.	TRBJ2-3	CSAREDFLTDTQYF	TGCAGTGCTAGAGAGGACTTCCTCACAGATACGCAGTATTTT
once	TRBV20-1	.	TRBJ2-7	CSAAGLHLTPSYEQYF	TGCAGTGCGGCTGGACTACACCTAACCCCCTCCTACGAGCAGTACTTC
.	TRBV7-8	.	TRBJ2-1	CASKSGVLPYNEQFF	TGTGCCAGCAAGTCAGGGGTCCTGCCCTACAATGAGCAGTTCTTC
.	TRBV7-2	.	TRBJ2-5	CASSLLAAETQYF	TGTGCCAGCAGCTTACTAGCCGCAGAGACCCAGTACTTC
.	TRBV6-5	TRBD2	TRBJ2-5	CASKGLAGDEETQYF	TGTGCCAGCAAGGGACTAGCGGGGGACGAGGAGACCCAGTACTTC
.	TRBV7-9	TRBD2	TRBJ2-1	CASSLASSGKVDEQFF	TGTGCCAGCAGCTTAGCGAGTAGCGGGAAGGTAGATGAGCAGTTCTTC
.	TRBV7-6	.	TRBJ1-1	CASSLEQGWSTEAFF	TGTGCCAGCAGCTTAGAGCAGGGATGGTCGACTGAAGCTTTCTTT
.	TRBV20-1	TRBD1	TRBJ2-5	CSARRGQKETQYF	TGCAGTGCTAGGAGGGGACAGAAAGAGACCCAGTACTTC
many	TRBV7-2	TRBD1	TRBJ1-5	CASSLVETGGRQPQHF	TGTGCCAGCAGCTTAGTGGAGACAGGGGGGCGTCAGCCCCAGCATTTT
.	TRBV11-2	.	TRBJ2-7	CASSFGLLYEQYF	TGTGCCAGCAGCTTCGGCCTACTTTACGAGCAGTACTTC
.	TRBV7-2	TRBD2	TRBJ2-3	CASSLGLAGWSDTQYF	TGTGCCAGCAGCTTGGGACTAGCGGGATGGTCAGATACGCAGTATTTT
few	TRBV2	TRBD2	TRBJ2-1	CASTARGVGYNEQFF	TGTGCCAGCACCGCCCGGGGGGTAGGCTACAATGAGCAGTTCTTC
.	TRBV20-1	.	TRBJ1-2	CSARVLDRQVVWGYTF	TGCAGTGCTAGAGTTCTTGATCGACAGGTTGTATGGGGCTACACCTTC
.	TRBV7-2	.	TRBJ2-4	CASSLPRTLAKNIQYF	TGTGCCAGCAGCTTACCCAGAACTCTAGCCAAAAACATTCAGTACTTC
.	TRBV11-2	.	TRBJ2-3	CASSLYGGTDTNKYF	TGTGCCAGCAGCTTATATGGTGGGACGGATACCAACAAGTATTTT
.	TRBV6-1	.	TRBJ1-6	CASSWNLYNSPLHF	TGTGCCAGCAGTTGGAATCTGTATAATTCACCCCTCCACTTT
few	TRBV7-2	.	TRBJ1-3	CASSLALTGSGNTIYF	TGTGCCAGCAGCTTAGCGCTTACAGGGTCTGGAAACACCATATATTTT
.	TRBV5-1	TRBD2	TRBJ2-3	CASSGLAGGPGTDTQYF	TGCGCCAGCAGCGGACTAGCGGGGGGGCCTGGGACAGATACGCAGTATTTT